Below, 10 T cell receptor beta chains from the same sample are listed, as sequenced in a study of cytomegalovirus exposure and HLA in healthy donors. Use of 60 Vbeta and 13 Jbeta primers characterized the PCR. Clones were sequenced by immunoSEQ multiplex PCR, and TCRdb holds only the in-frame ones, with some missing. This sample has fewer than 200,000 clones; 75% to 90% occur once, and the top ten carry roughly 4.5%. Input material: PBMCs. These receptors originate from a woman aged 50 to 60 in good health and CMV-seropositive.

The rearrangement joins TRBV7-9 to TRBJ2-3; 8 nucleotides line up with TRBD1. After removal of 5 bases from V and 3 bases from J, the junction contained 7 bases not matched to a gene. Germline-derived CDR1 and CDR2 are SEHNR and FQNEAQ (reference sequence). The CDR3 is 15 amino acids. In DNA, the CDR3 is TGTGCCAGCAGCCTTTTCACAGGGGGAACAGATACGCAGTATTTT. Translated: CASSLFTGGTDTQYF.

This sequence joins TRBV5-1 and TRBJ2-3; 8 bases are a match to TRBD2. The length of the CDR3 is 15 residues. The J segment lost 2 bases and the V segment lost 0 bases, leaving 2 bases of the junction unmatched. The germline V gene has CDR1 SGHRS and CDR2 YFSETQ. In nucleotides, the CDR3 is TGCGCCAGCAGCTTGGCCGGGAGGGACACAGATACGCAGTATTTT. Its protein product is CASSLAGRDTDTQYF.

This clone was seen a few times. As DNA, the CDR3 is TGTGCCAGCAGTTTAGGGGAGGGCAGTACCTCCTACGAGCAGTACTTC. Its translation is CASSLGEGSTSYEQYF. The chain has TRBV28 and TRBJ2-7; 7 bases fit TRBD2. This CDR3 comprises 16 residues. Germline V gene data show CDR1 as MDHEN and CDR2 as SYDVKM. The ends lost 2 bases at V and 0 bases at J; junction bases unmatched: 7.

V is TRBV27 and J is TRBJ1-6; no clear D gene. Between the trimmed V and J ends, which lost 0 bases and 0 bases, there was a span of 6 bases. From germline, CDR1 is MNHEY and CDR2 SMNVEV (reference sequence). The CDR3 spans 16 residues. The CDR3 is CASSLSRSSYNSPLHF. The CDR3 nucleotides read TGTGCCAGCAGTTTATCCCGGAGCTCCTATAATTCACCCCTCCACTTT.

The J gene is TRBJ2-1, the V gene TRBV10-3; the D is unclear. Germline loops: CDR1 ENHRY, CDR2 SYGVKD. Trimming took 11 bases from V and 2 from J, leaving 10 bases between them. The CDR3 extends over 12 amino acids. The CDR3 loop reads CALLPPYNEQFF. The DNA of the CDR3 is TGTGCCCTCCTTCCCCCCTACAATGAGCAGTTCTTC.

The gene calls are TRBV7-2 and TRBJ2-5; D ambiguous. The J call may be in error: the DNA end matches TRBJ2-7 better. The germline gives CDR1 SGHTA, CDR2 FQGNSA. CDR3 length: 11 residues. The CDR3 nucleotides read TGTGCCAGCAGCTTTGACTACGAGCAGTACTTC. The encoded protein is CASSFDYEQYF.

The genes are TRBV2 and TRBJ2-3; 15 nucleotides align to TRBD2. CDR3 length: 16 residues. Germline CDR1 and CDR2: SNHLY and FYNNEI. The V segment lost 6 bases and the J segment 2 bases; nucleotides outside the gene matches: 3. CDR3 amino acids: CASSGLAGGYTDTQYF. As DNA, the CDR3 is TGTGCCAGCAGCGGACTAGCGGGGGGGTACACAGATACGCAGTATTTT. The full variable domain, with the rest looked up from reference TRBV2 and TRBJ2-3, is EPEVTQTPSHQVTQMGQEVILRCVPISNHLYFYWYRQILGQKVEFLVSFYNNEISEKSEIFDDQFSVERPDGSNFTLKIRSTKLEDSAMYFCASSGLAGGYTDTQYFGPGTRLTVL.

The sample holds one count of this clone. CDR3 nucleotides: TGCGCCAGCAGCCTTGAACTAGCGGGATACAATGAGCAGTTCTTC. Encoded protein: CASSLELAGYNEQFF. V gene TRBV4-3 combines with J gene TRBJ2-1; 10 bases map to TRBD2. This CDR3 has 15 residues. V lost 4 bases and J lost 4; bases outside the gene matches: 4. Germline-derived CDR1 and CDR2 are LGHNA and YSLEER.

This sequence joins TRBV4-3 and TRBJ1-3; D gene unclear. The V gene lost 1 base and the J gene lost 3 bases, with 10 bases spanning the gap. The CDR3 has 15 residues. Germline V gene sequence: CDR1 LGHNA, CDR2 YSLEER. The CDR3 DNA follows: TGCGCCAGCAGCCAAGTCATTACGGGTGGAAACACCATATATTTT. Translating gives CASSQVITGGNTIYF.

The chain couples TRBV18 to TRBJ2-3; 12 nucleotides align to TRBD2. V shed 3 bases, J shed 3 bases, and the junction held 4 bases outside the gene matches. This CDR3 is built from 16 residues. Per germline, CDR1 KGHSH and CDR2 LQKENI. The DNA of the CDR3 is TGTGCCAGCTCACCGGGCCTAGCGGGAGGGACAGATACGCAGTATTTT. Protein sequence: CASSPGLAGGTDTQYF.